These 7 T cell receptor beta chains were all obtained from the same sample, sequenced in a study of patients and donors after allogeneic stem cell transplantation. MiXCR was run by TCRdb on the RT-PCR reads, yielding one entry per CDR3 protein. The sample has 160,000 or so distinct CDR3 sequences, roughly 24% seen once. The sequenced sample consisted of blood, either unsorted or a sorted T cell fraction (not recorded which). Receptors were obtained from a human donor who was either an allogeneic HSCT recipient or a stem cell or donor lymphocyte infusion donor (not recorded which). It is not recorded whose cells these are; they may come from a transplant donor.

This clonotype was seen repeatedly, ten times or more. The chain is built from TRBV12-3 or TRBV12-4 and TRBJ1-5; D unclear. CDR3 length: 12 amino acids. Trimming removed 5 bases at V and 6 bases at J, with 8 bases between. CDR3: CASSLAVQPQHF. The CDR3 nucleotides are TGTGCCAGCAGTCTCGCAGTTCAGCCCCAGCATTTT.

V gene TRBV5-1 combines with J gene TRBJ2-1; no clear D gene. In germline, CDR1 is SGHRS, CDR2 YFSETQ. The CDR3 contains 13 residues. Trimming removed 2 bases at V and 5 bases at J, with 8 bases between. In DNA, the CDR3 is TGCGCCAGCAGCTTAAGCCTCAACAATGAGCAGTTCTTC. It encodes CASSLSLNNEQFF.

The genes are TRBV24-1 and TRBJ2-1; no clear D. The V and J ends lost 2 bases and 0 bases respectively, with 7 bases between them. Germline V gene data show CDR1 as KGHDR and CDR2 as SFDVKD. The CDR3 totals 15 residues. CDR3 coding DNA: TGTGCCACCAGTGATTCATGGAGCTCCTACAATGAGCAGTTCTTC. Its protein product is CATSDSWSSYNEQFF.

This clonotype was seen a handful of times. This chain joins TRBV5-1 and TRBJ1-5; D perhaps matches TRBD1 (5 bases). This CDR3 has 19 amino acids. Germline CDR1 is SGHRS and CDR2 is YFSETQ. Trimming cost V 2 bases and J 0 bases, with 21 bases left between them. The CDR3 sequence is CASSFPPRDGSYSNQPQHF. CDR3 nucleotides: TGCGCCAGCAGCTTTCCCCCACGGGACGGAAGCTATAGCAATCAGCCCCAGCATTTT.

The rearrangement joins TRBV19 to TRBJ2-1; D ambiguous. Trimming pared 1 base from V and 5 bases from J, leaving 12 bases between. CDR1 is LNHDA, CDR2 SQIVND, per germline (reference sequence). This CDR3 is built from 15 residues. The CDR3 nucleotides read TGTGCCAGTAGTATAGTGGGGTTAACGAACAATGAGCAGTTCTTC. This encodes CASSIVGLTNNEQFF.

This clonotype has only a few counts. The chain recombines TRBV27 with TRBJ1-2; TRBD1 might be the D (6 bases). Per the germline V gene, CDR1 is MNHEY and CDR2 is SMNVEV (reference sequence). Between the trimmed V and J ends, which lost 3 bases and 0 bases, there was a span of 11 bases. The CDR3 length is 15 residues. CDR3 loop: CASSFLGQTNYGYTF. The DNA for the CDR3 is TGTGCCAGCAGTTTCCTCGGACAGACTAACTATGGCTACACCTTC.

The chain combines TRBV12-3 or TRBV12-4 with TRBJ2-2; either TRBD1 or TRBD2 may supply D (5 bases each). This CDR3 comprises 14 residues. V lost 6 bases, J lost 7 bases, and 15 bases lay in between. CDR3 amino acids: CASRSGRLSGELFF. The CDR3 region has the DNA TGTGCCAGCAGGTCAGGGAGACTGAGCGGGGAGCTGTTTTTT.